The T cell receptor (beta chain) under discussion was sequenced for a study of blood T cell repertoires in COVID-19. Study details: The United States, Italy and Spain supplied acute and convalescent COVID-19 samples. T cells, B-cell-depleted T cells, or PBMCs supplied cDNA or gDNA.

Sequencing used immunoSEQ multiplex PCR; TCRdb keeps in-frame clones, though not all of them. This sample has approximately 220,000 clones, with about four fifths found just once. The V gene's germline CDR1 is LNHDA and CDR2 SQIVND (reference sequence). Trimming removed 5 bases at V and 7 bases at J, with 15 bases between. The CDR3 has 14 amino acids. The chain couples TRBV19 to TRBJ1-5; D is perhaps TRBD1 (6 bases). This receptor was identified in a woman aged 55-70 years with acute or convalescent COVID-19. Sequenced material: peripheral blood. This chain's CDR3 is CASSPNRVGQPQHF. The CDR3, as DNA: TGTGCCAGTAGTCCAAACAGGGTAGGCCAGCCCCAGCATTTT.